These T cell receptor beta chains were read from a single sample in a study of Graves' ophthalmopathy and Graves' hyperthyroidism. TCRdb called the multiplex PCR reads again in MiXCR, with one record for every CDR3 protein. The sample shows 150,000 to 200,000 distinct CDR3 sequences, around 39% of them seen only once. Sequencing was carried out using peripheral blood. These receptors were obtained from a man between 25 and 39 years old with Graves' ophthalmopathy. Each CDR3 is given with its conserved first and last residue. The order of the fields is V gene, CDR3 length, clone size, J gene, D gene, CDR3 protein, CDR3 DNA. A D gene is named only where the DNA matches it firmly. Clone sizes are given selectively: once, few, many, or a class where the clone is expanded.

>TRBV27|16|many|TRBJ1-1|.
CASSFVLRGGWTEAFF
TGTGCCAGCAGTTTTGTCCTGAGGGGGGGCTGGACTGAAGCTTTCTTT
>TRBV4-1|14|many|TRBJ1-2|.
CASSGTQGDYGYTF
TGCGCCAGCAGCGGGACCCAAGGGGACTATGGCTACACCTTC
>TRBV12-3/TRBV12-4|15|.|TRBJ2-7|TRBD1
CASSFLDRGRYEQYF
TGTGCCAGCAGTTTCTTAGACAGGGGGCGGTACGAGCAGTACTTC
>TRBV15|15|.|TRBJ1-1|.
CATSRDPQPNTEAFF
TGTGCCACCAGCAGAGACCCCCAACCGAACACTGAAGCTTTCTTT
>TRBV11-2|16|few|TRBJ2-5|.
CASSSSVADVGETQYF
TGTGCCAGCAGCTCGTCCGTGGCAGACGTTGGAGAGACCCAGTACTTC
>TRBV7-2|15|once|TRBJ1-2|TRBD1
CASSAPGQGPGGYTF
TGTGCCAGCAGCGCCCCGGGACAGGGTCCCGGTGGCTACACCTTC
>TRBV2|12|many|TRBJ2-6|.
CATGSGANVLTF
TGTGCCACCGGCTCTGGGGCCAACGTCCTGACTTTC
>TRBV6-2/TRBV6-3|14|.|TRBJ1-5|.
CASSYSELAQPQHF
TGTGCCAGCAGTTACTCTGAGTTGGCTCAGCCCCAGCATTTT
>TRBV5-1|14|.|TRBJ1-5|.
CASSFGDSNQPQHF
TGCGCCAGCAGCTTTGGAGATAGCAATCAGCCCCAGCATTTT
>TRBV6-1|15|many|TRBJ1-2|.
CASSEKVRQQRGYTF
TGTGCCAGCAGTGAAAAGGTCCGGCAGCAGCGGGGCTACACCTTC
>TRBV28|14|.|TRBJ2-5|.
CASSEAAGYRGKYF
TGTGCCAGCAGTGAAGCCGCCGGTTACCGGGGGAAGTACTTC
>TRBV28|18|many|TRBJ1-5|.
CASSYTAGLFFSNQPQHF
TGTGCCAGCAGTTATACGGCGGGGCTGTTCTTTAGCAATCAGCCCCAGCATTTT
>TRBV6-1|13|once|TRBJ2-7|.
CASNMAGGHEQYF
TGTGCCAGCAATATGGCAGGGGGGCACGAGCAGTACTTC
>TRBV6-2/TRBV6-3|14|.|TRBJ2-2|.
CASSYGPGFGELFF
TGTGCCAGCAGTTACGGGCCGGGGTTCGGGGAGCTGTTTTTT
>TRBV10-3|15|.|TRBJ2-5|.
CAISDSDSIQETQYF
TGTGCCATCAGTGACTCGGACAGCATACAAGAGACCCAGTACTTC
>TRBV6-2/TRBV6-3|15|.|TRBJ2-5|TRBD2
CASINPGGDQETQYF
TGTGCCAGCATCAACCCGGGGGGGGATCAAGAGACCCAGTACTTC
>TRBV6-2/TRBV6-3|14|.|TRBJ2-5|.
CASSYLRLAETQYF
TGTGCCAGCAGTTACCTCCGGCTCGCAGAGACCCAGTACTTC
>TRBV12-3/TRBV12-4|15|.|TRBJ2-5|TRBD1
CASSSPRGQWETQYF
TGTGCCAGCAGTTCCCCCAGGGGGCAATGGGAGACCCAGTACTTC
>TRBV5-6|17|many|TRBJ1-6|.
CASSLDYFGVGNSPLHF
TGTGCCAGCAGCTTGGACTACTTTGGGGTCGGAAATTCACCCCTCCACTTT
>TRBV18|13|.|TRBJ1-2|.
CASSPRGAQGYTF
TGTGCCAGCTCACCACGAGGGGCGCAGGGCTACACCTTC
>TRBV19|11|many|TRBJ2-5|.
CASSILETQYF
TGTGCCAGTAGTATACTTGAGACCCAGTACTTC
>TRBV12-3/TRBV12-4|14|many|TRBJ1-1|.
CASNLRALNTEAFF
TGTGCCAGCAACCTCAGGGCCCTGAACACTGAAGCTTTCTTT
>TRBV6-5|14|.|TRBJ2-2|.
CASSYIGNTGELFF
TGTGCCAGCAGTTACATAGGGAACACCGGGGAGCTGTTTTTT
>TRBV24-1|13|many|TRBJ1-2|.
CATSDFAGDGYTF
TGTGCCACCAGTGATTTCGCAGGGGATGGCTACACCTTC
>TRBV6-1|14|.|TRBJ2-7|.
CASSVDREGLEQYF
TGTGCCAGCAGTGTGGACAGGGAGGGTCTCGAGCAGTACTTC
>TRBV7-2|15|.|TRBJ2-5|.
CASSLLGGPQETQYF
TGTGCCAGCAGCTTACTAGGGGGACCCCAAGAGACCCAGTACTTC
>TRBV6-1|15|few|TRBJ1-5|.
CASNPDRRSNQPQHF
TGTGCCAGCAACCCAGACAGGCGCAGCAATCAGCCCCAGCATTTT
>TRBV19|14|many|TRBJ1-2|.
CASSIWTETYGYTF
TGTGCCAGTAGTATCTGGACAGAAACTTATGGCTACACCTTC
>TRBV20-1|13|many|TRBJ1-1|.
CSASDRVNTEAFF
TGCAGTGCTAGCGACAGAGTGAACACTGAAGCTTTCTTT
>TRBV13|15|.|TRBJ2-2|.
CASSLVQADTGELFF
TGTGCCAGCAGCTTAGTTCAGGCCGACACCGGGGAGCTGTTTTTT
>TRBV6-5|13|few|TRBJ2-5|.
CASSYFRQETQYF
TGTGCCAGCAGTTACTTCCGGCAAGAGACCCAGTACTTC
>TRBV19|13|once|TRBJ2-7|.
CASSMRETYEQYF
TGTGCCAGTAGTATGAGGGAGACCTACGAGCAGTACTTC
>TRBV15|13|many|TRBJ1-2|.
CATSPVANYGYTF
TGTGCCACCAGCCCCGTGGCTAACTATGGCTACACCTTC
>TRBV29-1|13|many|TRBJ2-2|TRBD1
CSVDQDRTGELFF
TGCAGCGTTGACCAGGACAGGACCGGGGAGCTGTTTTTT
>TRBV28|14|few|TRBJ1-2|.
CASTPGRGSYGYTF
TGTGCCAGCACCCCTGGGCGAGGTTCCTATGGCTACACCTTC
>TRBV12-3/TRBV12-4|17|many|TRBJ2-7|TRBD2
CASSLTATSGPPYEQYF
TGTGCCAGCAGTTTAACAGCTACTAGCGGGCCCCCCTACGAGCAGTACTTC
>TRBV7-2|15|.|TRBJ2-7|.
CASSLMSGGSYEQYF
TGTGCCAGCAGCTTAATGTCAGGGGGGTCCTACGAGCAGTACTTC
>TRBV4-2|17|.|TRBJ2-7|TRBD2
CASSQESGGLAVYEQYF
TGTGCCAGCAGCCAAGAGTCGGGGGGACTAGCGGTCTACGAGCAGTACTTC
>TRBV7-3|13|.|TRBJ2-5|.
CASSSSLLETQYF
TGTGCCAGCAGCTCCTCCCTTTTGGAAACCCAGTACTTC
>TRBV29-1|15|many|TRBJ2-2|TRBD1
CSVEPGTGVPGELFF
TGCAGCGTTGAGCCCGGGACAGGGGTTCCCGGGGAGCTGTTTTTT
>TRBV7-8|15|few|TRBJ2-7|.
CATSDGGGRTYEQYF
TGTGCCACCTCAGATGGGGGAGGCCGAACCTACGAGCAGTACTTC
>TRBV30|14|many|TRBJ2-7|TRBD2
CAWSSGAGSYEQYF
TGTGCCTGGAGTAGCGGGGCCGGGTCCTACGAGCAGTACTTC
>TRBV6-1|17|many|TRBJ2-2|TRBD1
CASSGPDRGRNTGELFF
TGTGCCAGCAGTGGCCCTGACAGGGGCCGGAACACCGGGGAGCTGTTTTTT
>TRBV20-1|14|many|TRBJ1-1|TRBD1
CSATTGGMNTEAFF
TGCAGTGCGACGACAGGGGGTATGAACACTGAAGCTTTCTTT
>TRBV6-1|15|many|TRBJ2-7|.
CASSEDGSSSYEQYF
TGTGCCAGCAGTGAAGATGGATCATCATCCTACGAGCAGTACTTC